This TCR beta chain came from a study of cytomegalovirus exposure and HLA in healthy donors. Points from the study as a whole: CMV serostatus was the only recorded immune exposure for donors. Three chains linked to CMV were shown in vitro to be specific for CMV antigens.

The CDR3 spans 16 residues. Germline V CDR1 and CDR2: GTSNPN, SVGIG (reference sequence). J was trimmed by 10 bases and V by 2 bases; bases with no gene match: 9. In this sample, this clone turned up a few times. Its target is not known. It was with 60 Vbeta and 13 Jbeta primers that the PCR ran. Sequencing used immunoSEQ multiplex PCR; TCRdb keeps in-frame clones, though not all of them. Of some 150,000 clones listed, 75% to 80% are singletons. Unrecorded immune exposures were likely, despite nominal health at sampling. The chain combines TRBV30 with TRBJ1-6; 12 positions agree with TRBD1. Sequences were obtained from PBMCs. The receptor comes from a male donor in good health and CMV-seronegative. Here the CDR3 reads CAWSSVGQGARSPLHF. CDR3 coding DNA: TGTGCCTGGAGTTCAGTGGGACAGGGGGCGAGGTCACCCCTCCACTTT.